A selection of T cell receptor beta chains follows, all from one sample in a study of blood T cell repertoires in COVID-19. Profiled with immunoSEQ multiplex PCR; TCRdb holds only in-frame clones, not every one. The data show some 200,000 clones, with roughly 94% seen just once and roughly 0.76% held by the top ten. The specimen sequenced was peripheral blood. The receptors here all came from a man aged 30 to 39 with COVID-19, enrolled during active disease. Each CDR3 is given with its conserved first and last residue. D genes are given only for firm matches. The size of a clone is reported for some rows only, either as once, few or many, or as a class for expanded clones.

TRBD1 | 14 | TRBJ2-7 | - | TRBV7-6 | TGTGCCAGCAGCCCGCGACAGGGCCACTACGAGCAGTACTTC | CASSPRQGHYEQYF
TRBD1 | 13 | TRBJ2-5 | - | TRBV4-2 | TGTGCCAGCAGCCTTGGGACAGGGGAGACCCAGTACTTC | CASSLGTGETQYF
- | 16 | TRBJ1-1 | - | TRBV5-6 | TGTGCCAGCAGCTTGGTCCCGACAGCTTCGGGCACTGAAGCTTTCTTT | CASSLVPTASGTEAFF
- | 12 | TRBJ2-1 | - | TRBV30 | TGTGCCTGGACTTGGACAGACAATGAGCAGTTCTTC | CAWTWTDNEQFF
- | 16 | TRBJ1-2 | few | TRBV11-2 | TGTGCCAGCAGCTTAGCGGGTTCGGGAAGCAGCTATGGCTACACCTTC | CASSLAGSGSSYGYTF
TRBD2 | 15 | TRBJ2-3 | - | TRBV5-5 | TGTGCCAGCACCCGGGGAGGGGCCGGCACAGATACGCAGTATTTT | CASTRGGAGTDTQYF
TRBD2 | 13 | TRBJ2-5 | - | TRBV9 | TGTGCCAGCAGCCTAGCGGTTCTTGAGACCCAGTACTTC | CASSLAVLETQYF
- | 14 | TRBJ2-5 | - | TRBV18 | TGTGCCAGCTCACCACCGAACAGCCAAGAGACCCAGTACTTC | CASSPPNSQETQYF
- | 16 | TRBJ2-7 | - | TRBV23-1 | TGCGCCAGCAGTCAAAGGTCCCAGGGTTCCTCCTACGAGCAGTACTTC | CASSQRSQGSSYEQYF
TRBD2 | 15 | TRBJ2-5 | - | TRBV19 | TGTGCCAGTTCCACAGAACTAGCGGGGAAAGAGACCCAGTACTTC | CASSTELAGKETQYF
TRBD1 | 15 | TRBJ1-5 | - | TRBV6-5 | TGTGCCAGCAGTCGACAGGGGGTCGGCAATCAGCCCCAGCATTTT | CASSRQGVGNQPQHF
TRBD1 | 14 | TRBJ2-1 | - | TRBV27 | TGTGCCAGCAGCCGGGACAGGGGGCATGAGGAGCAGTTCTTC | CASSRDRGHEEQFF
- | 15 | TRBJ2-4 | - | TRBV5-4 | TGTGCCACCCCTAGGGGGGGCCTATGCAAAAACATTCAGTACTTC | CATPRGGLCKNIQYF
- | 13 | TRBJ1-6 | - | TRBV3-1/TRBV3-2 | TGTGCCAGCAGAGATTCAGGGCGATCACCCCTCCACTTT | CASRDSGRSPLHF
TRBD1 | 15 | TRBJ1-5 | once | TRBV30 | TGTGCCTGGAGTGCAAGGGACAGGGAATACCTGCCCCAGCATTTT | CAWSARDREYLPQHF
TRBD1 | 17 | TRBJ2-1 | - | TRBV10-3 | TGTGCCATCAGTGGACAGGGGGCTACCCTAACCTACAATGAGCAGTTCTTC | CAISGQGATLTYNEQFF
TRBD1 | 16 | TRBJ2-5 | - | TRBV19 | TGTGCCAGTAGTGTCCAAGGGACAGGGGCGACAGAGACCCAGTACTTC | CASSVQGTGATETQYF
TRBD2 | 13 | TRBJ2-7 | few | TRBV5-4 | TGTGCCAGCAGCCTGGTGGGAGGGTACGAGCAGTACTTC | CASSLVGGYEQYF
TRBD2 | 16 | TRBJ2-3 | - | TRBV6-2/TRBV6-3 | TGTGCCAGCAGTTACGGGACTAGCGGGGGGTTAGATACGCAGTATTTT | CASSYGTSGGLDTQYF
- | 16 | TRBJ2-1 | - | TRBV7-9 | TGTGCCAGCAGCCCGTCCCGGGGGGCATCCTACAATGAGCAGTTCTTC | CASSPSRGASYNEQFF
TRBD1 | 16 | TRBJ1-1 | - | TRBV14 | TGTGCCAGCAGCCAATTCGTGGGGACAGGGGGCACTGAAGCTTTCTTT | CASSQFVGTGGTEAFF
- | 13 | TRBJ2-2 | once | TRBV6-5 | TGTGCCAGCAGTTACCCCGGCACCGGGGAGCTGTTTTTT | CASSYPGTGELFF
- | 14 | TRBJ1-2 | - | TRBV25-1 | TGTGCCAGCAGTGAATATGAAGAAGCCTATGGCTACACCTTC | CASSEYEEAYGYTF
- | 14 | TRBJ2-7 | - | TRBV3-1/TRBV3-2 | TGTGCCAGCAGCCAAGATTACAGTTCCTACGAGCAGTACTTC | CASSQDYSSYEQYF
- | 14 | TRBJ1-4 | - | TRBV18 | TGTGCCAGCTCACTGACAGCAACTAATGAAAAACTGTTTTTT | CASSLTATNEKLFF
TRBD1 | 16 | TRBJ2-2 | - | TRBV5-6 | TGTGCCAGCAGCTTTAGTACAGGGGCCTCCACCGGGGAGCTGTTTTTT | CASSFSTGASTGELFF
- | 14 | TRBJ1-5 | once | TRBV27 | TGTGCCAGCAGTGCAGCGGGCAGCAATCAGCCCCAGCATTTT | CASSAAGSNQPQHF
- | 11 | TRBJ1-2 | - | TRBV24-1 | TGTGCCCCCGGAGGGGTCCATGGCTACACCTTC | CAPGGVHGYTF
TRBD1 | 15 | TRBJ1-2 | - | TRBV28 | TGTGCCAGCAGAGAGAACAGGGGGCCGGGGTCTGGCTACACCTTC | CASRENRGPGSGYTF
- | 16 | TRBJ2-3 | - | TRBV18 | TGTGCCAGCTCGCCGGAAACTAGATGGGGTCCAGATACGCAGTATTTT | CASSPETRWGPDTQYF
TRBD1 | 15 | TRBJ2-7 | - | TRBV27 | TGTGCCAGCATTTTGCGGGCAGGGGGATTCTACGAGCAGTACTTC | CASILRAGGFYEQYF
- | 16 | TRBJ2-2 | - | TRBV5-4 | TGTGCCAGCAGCTTGAGAACCGGGACGAACACCGGGGAGCTGTTTTTT | CASSLRTGTNTGELFF
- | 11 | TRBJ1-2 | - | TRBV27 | TGTGCCAGCAGCGGGAACTATGGCTACACCTTC | CASSGNYGYTF
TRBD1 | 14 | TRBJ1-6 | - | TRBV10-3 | TGTGCCACCCGCCCGACAGGGGAAAATTCACCCCTCCACTTT | CATRPTGENSPLHF
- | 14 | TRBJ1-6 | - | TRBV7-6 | TGTGCCAGCAGCTTAGAAAACGGGTTTTCACCCCTCCACTTT | CASSLENGFSPLHF
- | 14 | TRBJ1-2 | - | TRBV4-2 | TGTGCCAGCAGCCACGACGCGGGTGTATATGGCTACACCTTC | CASSHDAGVYGYTF
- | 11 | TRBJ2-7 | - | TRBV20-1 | TGCAGTGCTTCCTCTGGGCACGAGCAGTACTTC | CSASSGHEQYF
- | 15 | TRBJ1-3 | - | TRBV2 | TGTGCCAGCAGGGAGCAGGGGTTGACTGGAAACACCATATATTTT | CASREQGLTGNTIYF
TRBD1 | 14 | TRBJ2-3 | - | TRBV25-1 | TGTGCCAGCAGTGGACAGGGTGGCACAGATACGCAGTATTTT | CASSGQGGTDTQYF
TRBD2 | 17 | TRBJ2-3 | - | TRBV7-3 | TGTGCCAGCAGCTTAACTTACGCTAGCGGGGGGGCAGATACGCAGTATTTT | CASSLTYASGGADTQYF
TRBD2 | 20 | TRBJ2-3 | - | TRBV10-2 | TGCGCCAGCAGTGAAGGGTACGGCGGGGGGTCGGACCTTAGCACAGATACGCAGTATTTT | CASSEGYGGGSDLSTDTQYF
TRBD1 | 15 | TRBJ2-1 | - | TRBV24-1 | TGTGCCACCAGTGATCCGGGACAGGGGTACAATGAGCAGTTCTTC | CATSDPGQGYNEQFF
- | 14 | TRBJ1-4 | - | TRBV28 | TGTGCCAGCAGTTGGGGAGGGGGGAAGGAAAAACTGTTTTTT | CASSWGGGKEKLFF
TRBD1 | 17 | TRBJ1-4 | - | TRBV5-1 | TGCGCCAGCAGCTTGGGACCCCTGGGACAGGGGGTATCAAAACTGTTTTTT | CASSLGPLGQGVSKLFF
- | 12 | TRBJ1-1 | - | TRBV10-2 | TGCGCCAGCAGTGAATCAGGCACTGAAGCTTTCTTT | CASSESGTEAFF
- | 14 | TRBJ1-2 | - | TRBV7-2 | TGTGCCAGCGCTACTTCTTCCACTAACTATGGCTACACCTTC | CASATSSTNYGYTF
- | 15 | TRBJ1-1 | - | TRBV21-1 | TGTGCCAGCAGCAAATTATCAATCTCGGGCACTGAAGCTTTCTTT | CASSKLSISGTEAFF
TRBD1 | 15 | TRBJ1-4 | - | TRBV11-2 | TGTGCCAGCAGCCCTCTGGACAGGGGTGGTGAAAAACTGTTTTTT | CASSPLDRGGEKLFF
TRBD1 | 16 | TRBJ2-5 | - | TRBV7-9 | TGTGCCAAGAATCCTCTACCTCAAACAGGGGGAGAGACCCAGTACTTC | CAKNPLPQTGGETQYF
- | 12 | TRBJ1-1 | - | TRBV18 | TGTGCCAGCTCACCATTGGCGGATGAAGCTTTCTTT | CASSPLADEAFF
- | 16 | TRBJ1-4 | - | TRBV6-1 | TGTGCCAGCAGTGTGGGGGTGGACGTAGGGGGTGAAAAACTGTTTTTT | CASSVGVDVGGEKLFF
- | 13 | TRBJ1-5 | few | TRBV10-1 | TGCGCCAGCAGTGAGTCACTGGATCAGCCCCAGCATTTT | CASSESLDQPQHF
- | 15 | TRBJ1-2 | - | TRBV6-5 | TGTGCCAGCAGTTACGGGTCCCCCAGGGACTATGGCTACACCTTC | CASSYGSPRDYGYTF
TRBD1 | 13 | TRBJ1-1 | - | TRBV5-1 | TGCGCCAGCAAGGACAGGAGTAACACTGAAGCTTTCTTT | CASKDRSNTEAFF
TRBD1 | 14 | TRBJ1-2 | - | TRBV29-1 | TGCAGCGTTGGCCCAAGACAGGGTGACTATGGCTACACCTTC | CSVGPRQGDYGYTF
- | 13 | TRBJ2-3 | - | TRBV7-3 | TGTGCCAGCAGCTTACCGGGGACAGATACGCAGTATTTT | CASSLPGTDTQYF
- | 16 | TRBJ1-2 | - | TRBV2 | TGTGCCAGCAGTGGAATTCAGGGGCCCCCTAACTATGGCTACACCTTC | CASSGIQGPPNYGYTF
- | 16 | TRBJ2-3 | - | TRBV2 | TGTGCCAGCAGTGAACGTCCGGGGGGCCGTCCAGATACGCAGTATTTT | CASSERPGGRPDTQYF
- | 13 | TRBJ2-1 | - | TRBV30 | TGTGCCTGGAGCACCAATCGGTACAATGAGCAGTTCTTC | CAWSTNRYNEQFF
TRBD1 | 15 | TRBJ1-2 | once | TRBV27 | TGTGCCAGCAGTTTATCCCAGGGGGGTTGGAATGGCTACACCTTC | CASSLSQGGWNGYTF